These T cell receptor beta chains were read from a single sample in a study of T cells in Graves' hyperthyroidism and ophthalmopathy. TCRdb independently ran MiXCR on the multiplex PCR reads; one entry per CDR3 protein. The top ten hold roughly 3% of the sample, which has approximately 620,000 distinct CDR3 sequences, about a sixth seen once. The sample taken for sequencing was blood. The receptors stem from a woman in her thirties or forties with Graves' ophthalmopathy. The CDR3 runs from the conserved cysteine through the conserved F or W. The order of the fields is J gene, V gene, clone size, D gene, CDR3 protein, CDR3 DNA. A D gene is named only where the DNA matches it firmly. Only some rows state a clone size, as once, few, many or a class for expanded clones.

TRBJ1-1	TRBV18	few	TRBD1	CASSWGQGDGGAEAFF	TGTGCCAGCTCATGGGGACAGGGTGATGGAGGGGCTGAAGCTTTCTTT
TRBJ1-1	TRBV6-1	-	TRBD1	CASSLPGQGLTEAFF	TGTGCCAGCAGCCTACCTGGACAGGGGCTAACTGAAGCTTTCTTT
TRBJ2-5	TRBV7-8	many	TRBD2	CASSLTSVQTQYF	TGTGCCAGCAGCCTCACTAGCGTTCAGACCCAGTACTTC
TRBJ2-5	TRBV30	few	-	CAWSARGLALETQYF	TGTGCCTGGAGTGCAAGAGGTCTAGCGTTGGAGACCCAGTACTTC
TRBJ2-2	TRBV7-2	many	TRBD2	CASSLRRGGNTGELFF	TGTGCCAGCAGCTTGAGGCGGGGGGGCAACACCGGGGAGCTGTTTTTT
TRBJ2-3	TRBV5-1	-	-	CASSPRGEPTDTQYF	TGCGCCAGCAGCCCGAGAGGGGAACCCACAGATACGCAGTATTTT
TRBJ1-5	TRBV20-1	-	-	CSARGRQGIPYSNQPQHF	TGCAGTGCTAGAGGTCGGCAGGGGATTCCTTATAGCAATCAGCCCCAGCATTTT
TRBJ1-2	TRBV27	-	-	CASSATGMEGYTF	TGTGCCAGCAGCGCAACAGGGATGGAAGGCTACACCTTC
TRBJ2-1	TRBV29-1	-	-	CSVVGGNLYNEQFF	TGCAGCGTTGTGGGCGGGAACCTTTACAATGAGCAGTTCTTC
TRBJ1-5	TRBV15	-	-	CATSRDRQPGVQPQHF	TGTGCCACCAGCAGAGATAGGCAGCCGGGGGTTCAGCCCCAGCATTTT
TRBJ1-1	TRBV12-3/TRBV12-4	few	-	CASSLHQGGDTEAFF	TGTGCCAGCAGTTTGCACCAGGGTGGGGACACTGAAGCTTTCTTT
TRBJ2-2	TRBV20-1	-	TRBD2	CSARQVAGGSGTGELFF	TGCAGTGCTAGACAGGTTGCGGGAGGTTCGGGCACCGGGGAGCTGTTTTTT
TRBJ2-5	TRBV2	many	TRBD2	CASSPTGGGWLNF	TGTGCCAGCAGCCCTACGGGGGGGGGCTGGCTGAACTTC
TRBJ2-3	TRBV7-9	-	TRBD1	CASSLALGQSTDTQYF	TGTGCCAGCAGCTTAGCCCTGGGACAGAGCACAGATACGCAGTATTTT
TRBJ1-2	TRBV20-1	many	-	CSAPGQANYGYTF	TGCAGTGCCCCAGGACAAGCTAACTATGGCTACACCTTC
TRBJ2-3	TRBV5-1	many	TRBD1	CAPWTGETDTQYF	TGCGCCCCCTGGACAGGGGAGACAGATACGCAGTATTTT
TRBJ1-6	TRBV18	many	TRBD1	CASSPQIQGTYNSPLHF	TGTGCCAGCTCACCACAGATACAGGGGACCTATAATTCACCCCTCCACTTT
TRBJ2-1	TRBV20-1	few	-	CSEGVGPYNEQFF	TGCAGTGAGGGGGTAGGTCCTTACAATGAGCAGTTCTTC
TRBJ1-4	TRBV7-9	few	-	CASSLGLRGEKLFF	TGTGCCAGCAGCCTAGGGCTTAGAGGTGAAAAACTGTTTTTT
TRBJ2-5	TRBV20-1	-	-	CSASPTGPQETQYF	TGCAGTGCTTCTCCAACCGGACCCCAAGAGACCCAGTACTTC
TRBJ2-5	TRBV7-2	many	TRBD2	CASSLIAGARETQYF	TGTGCCAGCAGCTTAATAGCGGGGGCCCGAGAGACCCAGTACTTC
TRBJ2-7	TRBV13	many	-	CASSFSGKNYEQYF	TGTGCCAGCAGCTTTTCCGGAAAAAACTACGAGCAGTACTTC
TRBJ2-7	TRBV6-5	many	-	CASSYSRGGVTTTGQYF	TGTGCCAGCAGTTACTCGAGGGGGGGAGTTACTACTACGGGGCAGTACTTC
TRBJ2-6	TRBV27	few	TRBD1	CASRRRTGTGPSGANVLTF	TGTGCCAGCAGACGGAGAACCGGGACAGGGCCCTCTGGGGCCAACGTCCTGACTTTC
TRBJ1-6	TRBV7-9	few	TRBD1	CASSSQQGARNSPLHF	TGTGCCAGCAGCTCACAACAGGGGGCTCGGAATTCACCCCTCCACTTT
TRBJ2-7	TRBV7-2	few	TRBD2	CASSLYLAGAYEQYF	TGTGCCAGCAGCTTATACCTAGCGGGAGCTTACGAGCAGTACTTC
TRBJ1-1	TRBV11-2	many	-	CASSLVLREFEAFF	TGTGCCAGCAGCTTAGTTCTTCGTGAGTTTGAAGCTTTCTTT
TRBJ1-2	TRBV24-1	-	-	CATSDRHYYGYTF	TGTGCCACCAGTGACCGGCACTATTATGGCTACACCTTC
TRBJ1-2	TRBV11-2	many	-	CASSEMEGVNGYTF	TGTGCCAGCAGCGAGATGGAGGGGGTGAATGGCTACACCTTC
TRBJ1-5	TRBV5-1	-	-	CASSRVNSEVHSNQPQHF	TGCGCCAGCAGCCGAGTGAACTCGGAAGTCCATAGCAATCAGCCCCAGCATTTT
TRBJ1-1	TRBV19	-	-	CASSQRGAEASF	TGTGCCAGTAGTCAGAGGGGGGCTGAAGCTTCCTTT
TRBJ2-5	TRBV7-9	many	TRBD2	CASSSSQRDVKTQYF	TGTGCCAGCAGCTCCTCCCAGCGGGACGTTAAGACCCAGTACTTC
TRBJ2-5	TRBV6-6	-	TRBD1	CASSYSGGLGETQYF	TGTGCCAGCAGTTACTCAGGGGGCTTGGGAGAGACCCAGTACTTC
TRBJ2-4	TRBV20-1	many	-	CSATQGGGLRGKNIQYF	TGCAGTGCTACACAGGGTGGGGGTCTTCGGGGCAAAAACATTCAGTACTTC
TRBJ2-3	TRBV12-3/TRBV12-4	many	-	CASSFAGTQYF	TGTGCCAGCAGTTTTGCGGGTACGCAGTATTTT
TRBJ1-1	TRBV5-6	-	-	CASSELDTEAFF	TGTGCCAGCAGTGAACTGGACACTGAAGCTTTCTTT
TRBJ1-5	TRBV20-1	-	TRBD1	CSAPGQSINQPQHF	TGCAGTGCTCCGGGACAGAGCATCAATCAGCCCCAGCATTTT
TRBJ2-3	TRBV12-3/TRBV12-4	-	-	CASSLLFYVGLCTDTQYF	TGTGCCAGCAGTTTGCTATTTTATGTCGGACTCTGCACAGATACGCAGTATTTT
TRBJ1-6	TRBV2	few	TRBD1	CASTVRGLDSPLHF	TGTGCCAGCACGGTCAGGGGGCTGGATTCACCCCTCCACTTT
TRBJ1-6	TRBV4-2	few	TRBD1	CASSQEGTGGLTSPLHF	TGTGCCAGCAGCCAAGAGGGGACAGGGGGCCTTACTTCACCCCTCCACTTT
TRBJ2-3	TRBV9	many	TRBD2	CASSVASGLAGGTSDTQYF	TGTGCCAGCAGCGTAGCTTCGGGACTAGCGGGGGGTACCTCCGATACGCAGTATTTT
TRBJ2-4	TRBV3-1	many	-	CASSRGNIQYF	TGTGCCAGCAGCCGAGGAAACATTCAGTACTTC
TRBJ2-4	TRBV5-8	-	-	CASRETVAKNIQYF	TGTGCCAGCAGAGAGACAGTAGCCAAAAACATTCAGTACTTC
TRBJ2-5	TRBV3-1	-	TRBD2	CASSQEPWGLAGGQETQYF	TGTGCCAGCAGCCAAGAACCCTGGGGACTAGCGGGGGGACAAGAGACCCAGTACTTC
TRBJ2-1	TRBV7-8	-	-	CASSPLLGARFF	TGTGCCAGCAGCCCCCTCTTGGGCGCTAGGTTCTTC
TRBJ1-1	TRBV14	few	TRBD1	CASSQTQGVVTEAFF	TGTGCCAGCAGCCAAACCCAGGGGGTGGTCACTGAAGCTTTCTTT
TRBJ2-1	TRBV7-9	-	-	CASSYTRGDEQFF	TGTGCCAGCAGCTACACCCGCGGGGACGAGCAGTTCTTC
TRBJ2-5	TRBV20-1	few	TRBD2	CSAKTSTSGTQSPQETQYF	TGCAGTGCAAAAACCTCGACTAGCGGGACCCAATCTCCTCAAGAGACCCAGTACTTC
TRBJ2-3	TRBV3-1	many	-	CASSHRRTIQTDTQYF	TGTGCCAGCAGCCACCGCAGGACTATTCAGACGGATACGCAGTATTTT
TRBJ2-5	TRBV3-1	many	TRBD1	CASSQRGTAPETQYF	TGTGCCAGCAGCCAAAGGGGGACAGCACCAGAGACCCAGTACTTC
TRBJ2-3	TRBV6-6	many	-	CASSYGVGTDTQYF	TGTGCCAGCAGTTACGGCGTGGGTACAGATACGCAGTATTTT
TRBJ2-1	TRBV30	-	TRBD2	CAWSPGLAGNNEQFF	TGTGCCTGGAGTCCCGGACTAGCGGGGAACAATGAGCAGTTCTTC
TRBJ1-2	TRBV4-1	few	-	CASSQEIRPYGYTF	TGCGCCAGCAGCCAAGAGATACGTCCCTATGGCTACACCTTC
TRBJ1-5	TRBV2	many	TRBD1	CASMRQGASNQPQHF	TGTGCCAGCATGAGGCAGGGGGCTAGCAATCAGCCCCAGCATTTT
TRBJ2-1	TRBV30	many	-	CAWSVPGGGNEQFF	TGTGCCTGGAGTGTACCCGGGGGCGGGAATGAGCAGTTCTTC
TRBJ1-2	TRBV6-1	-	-	CASSLWPMNYGYTF	TGTGCCAGCAGTCTATGGCCGATGAACTATGGCTACACCTTC
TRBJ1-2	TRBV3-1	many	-	CASSQDSSPEDGYTF	TGTGCCAGCAGCCAAGACTCCTCCCCAGAAGATGGCTACACCTTC
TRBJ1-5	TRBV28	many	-	CASSLRSGPYQPQHF	TGTGCCAGCAGTTTGAGGTCAGGGCCGTATCAGCCCCAGCATTTT
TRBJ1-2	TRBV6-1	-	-	CASTLETRGGYGYTF	TGTGCCAGCACCCTAGAGACCCGCGGGGGCTATGGCTACACCTTC